The clone carrying this T cell receptor (beta chain) was observed a few times. Its matching antigen is unknown. Sample-barcoded 5' priming and a J-beta primer mix drove a second PCR of roughly 7 to 11 cycles. TCRdb itself ran the 5' RACE reads through MiXCR, one entry per CDR3 protein. Here the sample spans 350,000 to 450,000 distinct CDR3 sequences, roughly half being singletons. This sample was included in a study of blood T cells in healthy people across ages. The study, taken as a whole, reports: Unsorted PBMCs prevented conclusive naive versus antigen-experienced comparison. Roughly linearly, TCR beta diversity per million T cells fell as age increased. With donor CMV status unknown, expanded clonotype changes were possibly confounded.

Trimming took 8 bases from V and 3 from J; bases not matched to a gene: 9. The CDR3 has 16 amino acids. Germline assignment: CDR1 MNHEY and CDR2 SVGAGI. The sequenced sample was blood. This clonotype was obtained from a man in his 60s in good health. The chain combines TRBV6-5 with TRBJ2-3, with 12 nucleotides matching TRBD2. CDR3 region: CASSGTSGGLTDTQYF. The CDR3, as DNA: TGTGCCAGCTCCGGAACTAGCGGGGGGCTAACAGATACGCAGTATTTT.